The clone carrying this T cell receptor (beta chain) was seen ten or more times. Unique molecular identifiers were incorporated into the prepared TCRbeta library. TCRdb processed the PCR reads anew with MiXCR; each CDR3 protein has one entry. Among fewer than 350,000 distinct CDR3 sequences listed, 9.5% to 13% were seen once. From germline, CDR1 is DFQATT and CDR2 SNEGSKA (reference sequence). The CDR3 covers 13 residues. Trimming took off 0 bases at V and 4 bases at J, with 7 bases between the two ends. These data belong to a study of T-cell reconstitution after alpha-beta-depleted transplantation in children.

The chain is built from TRBV20-1 and TRBJ1-3; D is ambiguous. Material: PBMCs, obtained before TCRalphabeta/CD19-depleted stem cell transplant. The TCR sequence derives from a boy younger than two with acute myeloid leukemia, due to receive a stem cell transplant. The CDR3 nucleotides are TGCAGTGCTAGAGATCCGGGAGGAAACACCATATATTTT. It is translated as CSARDPGGNTIYF.